The present entry profiles one T cell receptor beta chain with its context. Cells were sorted from thawed PBMC rested overnight and stained with GMM-loaded CD1B tetramer, viability dye and anti-CD3. CD1B tetramers were loaded with Rhodococcus equi-derived C32 glucose monomycolate. Tetramer-sorted PBMC had been CD14 monocyte-depleted before freezing. Each donor contributed about 100,000 sorted tetramer-negative cells. Assay used: immunoSEQ multiplex PCR; TCRdb lists only in-frame clones, some missing. The data hold 80,000 to 100,000 clones, with roughly 93% observed a single time. The CDR3 is made up of 17 amino acids. Germline assignment: CDR1 MNHEY and CDR2 SMNVEV (reference sequence). Trimming cost V 1 base and J 7 bases, with 22 bases left between them. This entry belongs to a study of T cells in tuberculosis. The overall study: The T cells targeted glucose monomycolate, a mycobacterial lipid, via CD1B.

General study findings and limits: Low-affinity CD1B-GMM tetramer-binding T cells may have been missed.

Sequencing was carried out using CD1b-GMM tetramer-negative cells sorted from PBMCs. The TCR was taken from an adult woman with latent tuberculosis. The chain uses TRBV27 and TRBJ1-2, with TRBD1 as a possible D gene (6 bases). In DNA form, the CDR3 reads TGTGCCAGCAGTTTATATTCGGGACGACAGGATGGTGGTGGCTACACCTTC. Translating it yields CASSLYSGRQDGGGYTF.